The 17 T cell receptor beta chains in this list originate from one sample, sequenced in a study of blood T cell repertoires in COVID-19. Measured with immunoSEQ multiplex PCR; TCRdb has only the in-frame clones, and not every one. The top ten clones hold about 6.8% of a sample with about 190,000 clones, approximately 91% of them seen once. The sequencing input was peripheral blood. Receptors were obtained from a woman between 40 and 55 years old who had recovered from COVID-19.

The rearrangement joins TRBV4-2 to TRBJ1-4; no clear D. From germline, CDR1 is LGHNA and CDR2 YNFKEQ. This CDR3 spans 16 amino acids. V was clipped by 0 bases and J by 7 bases, with 15 bases between them. CDR3 residues: CASSQDHRRSSEKLFF. CDR3 DNA: TGTGCCAGCAGCCAAGACCACCGCAGGTCCTCTGAAAAACTGTTTTTT.

The chain is built from TRBV10-1 and TRBJ1-1; D may be TRBD1 (5 bases). V was shortened by 6 bases and J by 2 bases, with 25 bases between the two germline ends. This CDR3 has 18 amino acids. Germline CDR1 and CDR2: WNHNN and SYGVQD (reference sequence). In DNA form, the CDR3 reads TGCGCCAGCAGCGTTGAATTGACAGCGCATCGGATAAACACTGAAGCTTTCTTT. This translates into CASSVELTAHRINTEAFF.

The J gene is TRBJ1-1, the V gene TRBV11-2; weak D call: TRBD1 (6 bases). CDR3 size: 14 residues. Trimming pared 3 bases from V and 3 bases from J, leaving 11 bases between. CDR1 is SGHAT and CDR2 is FQNNGV in the germline V gene. As DNA, the CDR3 is TGTGCCAGCAGCTTGTTCAGGGGAGACACTGAAGCTTTCTTT. As protein: CASSLFRGDTEAFF.

J is TRBJ2-2 and V is TRBV11-3; a weak D match, TRBD2 (6 bases). Germline CDR1 is SGHNT and CDR2 is YENEEA. The V end was cut by 5 bases, the J end by 6 bases, with 19 bases between. The CDR3 extends over 16 amino acids. For the CDR3, the DNA is TGTGCCAGCAGCCAAGCGAGACTAGAGATGGCCGGGGAGCTGTTTTTT. It codes for CASSQARLEMAGELFF.

This chain connects TRBV5-4 to TRBJ1-1; D might be TRBD1 (6 bases). The germline V and J ends were trimmed by 2 bases and 3 bases, with 8 bases remaining between them. Per germline, CDR1 SGHNT and CDR2 YYREEE (reference sequence). The CDR3 has 13 residues. CDR3 amino acids: CASSLQGDTEAFF. The CDR3 DNA follows: TGTGCCAGCAGCTTACAGGGCGACACTGAAGCTTTCTTT.

This chain uses TRBV4-3 with TRBJ2-1, with 13 bases fitting TRBD2. The V segment lost 4 bases and the J segment 7 bases; nucleotides outside the gene matches: 7. Germline V CDR1 and CDR2: LGHNA, YSLEER. CDR3 size: 16 residues. The DNA of the CDR3 is TGCGCCAGCAGCCCGGGACTAGCGGGATTCTTAAATGAGCAGTTCTTC. Translation gives CASSPGLAGFLNEQFF.

The chain recombines TRBV20-1 with TRBJ1-1, with D possibly TRBD1 on 5 matching bases. Germline V CDR1 and CDR2: DFQATT, SNEGSKA (reference sequence). The CDR3 has 11 residues. V was shortened by 5 bases and J by 11 bases, with 15 bases between the two germline ends. This chain's CDR3 is CSAPMTAWAFF. As DNA, the CDR3 is TGCAGTGCTCCGATGACAGCGTGGGCTTTCTTT.

The chain links TRBV18 to TRBJ2-1; D not resolved. From germline, CDR1 is KGHSH and CDR2 LQKENI. The CDR3 extends over 15 amino acids. V lost 5 bases to trimming and J lost 1 base, with 12 bases between them. The CDR3 region is CASSSSAASYNEQFF. The CDR3 DNA is TGTGCCAGCTCAAGTTCGGCGGCATCCTACAATGAGCAGTTCTTC.

This chain joins TRBV28 and TRBJ1-4; 11 bases line up with TRBD1. Germline loops: CDR1 MDHEN, CDR2 SYDVKM. CDR3 length: 15 residues. The V and J ends lost 6 bases and 7 bases, in that order; junction bases with no gene match: 7. The CDR3 protein is CASRQDRGPSEKLFF. The CDR3, as DNA: TGTGCCAGCAGACAGGACAGGGGGCCCAGTGAAAAACTGTTTTTT. Using reference TRBV28 and TRBJ1-4 for the parts outside the CDR3, the full variable domain is DVKVTQSSRYLVKRTGEKVFLECVQDMDHENMFWYRQDPGLGLRLIYFSYDVKMKEKGDIPEGYSVSREKKERFSLILESASTNQTSMYLCASRQDRGPSEKLFFGSGTQLSVL.

The chain employs TRBV4-3 and TRBJ2-1; tentative D call: TRBD2 (5 bases). Germline lookup yields CDR1 LGHNA and CDR2 YSLEER. The CDR3 covers 13 residues. The V gene lost 1 base and the J gene lost 9 bases, with 10 bases spanning the gap. The CDR3 DNA reads as TGCGCCAGCAGCCAAGTACTCGCGGGTGAGCAGTTCTTC. Residues: CASSQVLAGEQFF.

This clone was recorded once. For the CDR3, the DNA is TGTGCCAGCAGCTTAGCGGTTATGGCAACCCAAGAGACCCAGTACTTC. Translating gives CASSLAVMATQETQYF. This rearrangement joins TRBV7-9 to TRBJ2-5; D gene ambiguous. CDR3 size: 16 residues. The germline V gene encodes CDR1 SEHNR and CDR2 FQNEAQ (reference sequence). Between the trimmed V and J ends, which lost 0 bases and 1 base, there was a span of 12 bases.

The rearrangement joins TRBV10-3 to TRBJ2-7; maybe TRBD2 (7 bases). CDR1 is ENHRY and CDR2 is SYGVKD in the germline V gene. With 6 bases removed from V and 5 bases from J, the gap between germline ends came to 17 bases. CDR3 size: 14 residues. The CDR3 protein is CAISGTGRADEQYF. In DNA, the CDR3 is TGTGCCATCAGCGGCACAGGGAGGGCGGACGAGCAGTACTTC.

There are a few counts of this clone. This chain joins TRBV19 and TRBJ1-4; 9 positions agree with TRBD1. Germline V gene data show CDR1 as LNHDA and CDR2 as SQIVND (reference sequence). The length of the CDR3 is 17 residues. V was pared by 5 bases and J by 14 bases, with 21 bases of the junction left unmatched. For the CDR3, the DNA is TGTGCCAGTAGTGGACCCCTCAGGACAGGGGTGAAAACATCGCTGTTTTTT. This sequence encodes CASSGPLRTGVKTSLFF.

The rearrangement uses TRBV19 and TRBJ2-3; D unresolved. The CDR3 runs 13 residues. V dropped 4 bases and J dropped 0 bases, with 5 bases sitting between them. Germline V gene lookup returns CDR1 LNHDA and CDR2 SQIVND (reference sequence). As DNA, the CDR3 is TGTGCCAGTAGTACTCCTAGCACAGATACGCAGTATTTT. It yields the protein CASSTPSTDTQYF. The whole variable domain, remainder taken from reference TRBV19 and TRBJ2-3, is DGGITQSPKYLFRKEGQNVTLSCEQNLNHDAMYWYRQDPGQGLRLIYYSQIVNDFQKGDIAEGYSVSREKKESFPLTVTSAQKNPTAFYLCASSTPSTDTQYFGPGTRLTVL.

This chain links TRBV2 with TRBJ2-5; perhaps TRBD1 as D (5 bases). The V end was cut by 2 bases, the J end by 1 base, with 11 bases between. Germline values: CDR1 SNHLY, CDR2 FYNNEI. This CDR3 has 15 amino acids. The CDR3 is CASSEQGMGQETQYF. CDR3 DNA: TGTGCCAGCAGTGAACAGGGTATGGGCCAAGAGACCCAGTACTTC.

This clone has only one observation. The CDR3 nucleotides are TGTGCCAGCAGTAAGGGACTAGCCGGGCGGGAATCAGATACGCAGTATTTT. Translation gives CASSKGLAGRESDTQYF. This rearrangement joins TRBV3-1 (or the pseudogene TRBV3-2) to TRBJ2-3; 9 positions agree with TRBD2. CDR3 length: 17 amino acids. CDR1 LGHDT and CDR2 YNNKEL come from the germline V gene (reference sequence). With V trimmed by 6 bases and J by 4 bases, 14 bases remained unmatched.

The chain combines TRBV10-3 with TRBJ2-3; D ambiguous. V was clipped by 8 bases and J by 6 bases, with 9 bases between them. The CDR3 is made up of 11 amino acids. The germline V gene has CDR1 ENHRY and CDR2 SYGVKD. CDR3 sequence reads: CAIRVYDTQYF. In nucleotides, the CDR3 is TGTGCCATCCGGGTGTATGATACGCAGTATTTT.